Listed here are 28 T cell receptor beta chains from one sample, sequenced in a study of radiation and T cells in renal cell carcinoma. Produced via immunoSEQ multiplex PCR; TCRdb's table is partial and in-frame only. Among around 94,000 clones listed, around 81% were seen once. Specified time point: blood 4 weeks post-SBRT, at nephrectomy. Treatment specified: 15 Gy SBRT to primary tumor, nephrectomy 4 weeks later. The specimen comprised blood, sampled from a patient whose treatment included radiotherapy and nephrectomy. Every receptor here comes from a man aged 50-59 years with renal cell carcinoma.

The chain couples TRBV25-1 to TRBJ2-3; the match to TRBD2 covers 8 bases. The CDR3 contains 14 residues. V trimming: 3 bases; J trimming: 7 bases; junction bases outside the gene matches: 6. Per the germline V gene, CDR1 is MGHDK and CDR2 is SYGVNS. The CDR3 bases are TGTGCCAGCAGTGATAGCGGGGCGCCTCATACGCAGTATTTT. This sequence encodes CASSDSGAPHTQYF.

This chain joins TRBV6-5 and TRBJ2-1, with 10 bases fitting TRBD1. Germline V lookup: CDR1 MNHEY, CDR2 SVGAGI. The CDR3 spans 15 residues. V lost 6 bases and J lost 10; bases outside the gene matches: 12. For the CDR3, the DNA is TGTGCCAGCAGCCCCCTCGGACAGGGGGGAAAGGAGCAGTTCTTC. Its translation is CASSPLGQGGKEQFF.

This sequence joins TRBV29-1 and TRBJ1-4, with 11 bases fitting TRBD1. Germline lookup yields CDR1 SQVTM and CDR2 ANQGSEA. Trimming cost V 5 bases and J 0 bases; bases outside gene matches: 5. The CDR3 has 16 amino acids. The CDR3 coding sequence is TGCAGCGTTCCGGGACAGGGGGTATCAACTAATGAAAAACTGTTTTTT. Protein product: CSVPGQGVSTNEKLFF.

This clone was counted a few times. The genes are TRBV18 and TRBJ2-3; no definite D call. CDR3 length: 15 residues. Germline CDR1 is KGHSH and CDR2 is LQKENI. V gave up 5 bases and J gave up 0 bases, with 12 bases separating them. The CDR3 protein is CASSGQETSTDTQYF. CDR3 DNA sequence: TGTGCCAGCTCAGGTCAAGAGACTAGCACAGATACGCAGTATTTT.

The rearrangement links TRBV19 to TRBJ2-3; D is unclear. The CDR3 runs to 11 residues. Trimming pared 6 bases from V and 6 bases from J, leaving 7 bases between. Germline CDR1 and CDR2: LNHDA and SQIVND (reference sequence). CDR3 region: CASRFGDTQYF. Written as DNA, the CDR3 is TGTGCCAGTAGATTTGGTGATACGCAGTATTTT.

The chain uses TRBV6-4 and TRBJ1-6; D is uncertain. Germline V lookup: CDR1 MRHNA, CDR2 SNTAGT. This CDR3 contains 15 residues. V lost 6 bases, J lost 0 bases, and 9 bases lay in between. The CDR3 bases are TGTGCCAGCAGAGCAGGTAGCTCCTATAATTCACCCCTCCACTTT. It encodes CASRAGSSYNSPLHF.

V gene TRBV5-1 combines with J gene TRBJ2-1; 8 bases are shared with TRBD2. This CDR3 is 15 amino acids long. V was clipped by 0 bases and J by 5 bases; unmatched bases: 4. CDR1 is SGHRS and CDR2 is YFSETQ in the germline V gene. CDR3 sequence (DNA): TGCGCCAGCAGCTTGGTGGCGGGGGGCGACAATGAGCAGTTCTTC. The encoded protein is CASSLVAGGDNEQFF.

This clone was found a few times. This chain uses TRBV4-1 with TRBJ1-4; no definite D call. Germline CDR1 reads MGHRA; CDR2 reads YSYEKL. The CDR3 has 18 amino acids. Trimming cost V 3 bases and J 4 bases, with 21 bases left between them. The CDR3 DNA reads TGCGCCAGCAGCCAGAAAAATGGCGACGGAGACGTTAATGAAAAACTGTTTTTT. Residues: CASSQKNGDGDVNEKLFF.

V usage is TRBV6-5 and J usage is TRBJ2-2, with D perhaps TRBD1 (7 bases). Germline V gives CDR1 MNHEY, CDR2 SVGAGI. The CDR3 has 15 residues. V lost 7 bases and J 7 bases, leaving 19 bases between the germline ends. DNA for the CDR3: TGTGCCAGCACCAGGGGGGCCTTTGGGGACGGGGAGCTGTTTTTT. It encodes CASTRGAFGDGELFF.

This clone was seen only a few times. The CDR3 region is CASSLNGQGPFGYTF. The CDR3 DNA sequence: TGTGCCAGCAGCTTAAATGGACAGGGACCTTTTGGCTACACCTTC. The chain has TRBV7-2 and TRBJ1-2; 8 nucleotides agree with TRBD1. V gave up 2 bases and J gave up 7 bases; unmatched junction bases: 9. Germline values: CDR1 SGHTA, CDR2 FQGNSA. This CDR3 spans 15 amino acids.

This clone was picked up a small number of times. The chain carries TRBV4-1 and TRBJ2-7, with 8 bases aligning to TRBD1. There are 16 residues in the CDR3. CDR1 is MGHRA, CDR2 YSYEKL, per germline. The V gene end was trimmed by 3 bases and the J gene end by 0 bases; junction bases not matched to a gene: 7. The CDR3 coding sequence is TGCGCCAGCAGCCAGACCGGGACAGGAAACTCCTACGAGCAGTACTTC. This encodes CASSQTGTGNSYEQYF.

This chain's CDR3 is CASSLAVDRGTYEQYF. CDR3 nucleotides: TGTGCCAGCAGCTTGGCCGTAGACAGAGGTACCTACGAGCAGTACTTC. The chain couples TRBV5-5 to TRBJ2-7; TRBD1 is a possible D gene (5 bases). CDR1 and CDR2 (germline): SGHKS, YYEKEE (reference sequence). The CDR3 has 16 residues. V lost 0 bases and J lost 2, with 15 bases in between.

The chain is built from TRBV7-3 and TRBJ2-1, with TRBD1 identical over 8 bases. Germline V gene data show CDR1 as SGHTA and CDR2 as FQGTGA. The CDR3 extends over 15 amino acids. Trimming took 1 base from V and 6 from J; bases not matched to a gene: 5. The CDR3 is CASSLNWDRPNEQFF. The CDR3 DNA is TGTGCCAGCAGCTTAAATTGGGACAGGCCCAATGAGCAGTTCTTC.

This clone was detected once. V usage is TRBV5-1 and J usage is TRBJ2-2; TRBD2 aligns across 13 bases. The CDR3 loop spans 16 amino acids. CDR1 and CDR2 (germline): SGHRS, YFSETQ. V trimming: 4 bases; J trimming: 4 bases; junction bases outside the gene matches: 4. CDR3 sequence reads: CASSLGLAGATGELFF. CDR3 nucleotides: TGCGCCAGCAGCCTCGGACTAGCGGGGGCCACCGGGGAGCTGTTTTTT.

CDR3 DNA sequence: TGTGCCAGCAGCCAAGCTGGCAGGGATGTTGGAAACACCATATATTTT. Protein: CASSQAGRDVGNTIYF. This chain uses TRBV4-2 with TRBJ1-3, with D perhaps TRBD1 (5 bases). V dropped 1 base and J dropped 3 bases, with 13 bases sitting between them. The V gene's germline CDR1 is LGHNA and CDR2 YNFKEQ. This CDR3 has 16 amino acids.

This chain links TRBV28 with TRBJ1-4, with D possibly being TRBD1 (6 bases). There are 16 residues in the CDR3. Trimming left V 5 bases short and J 2 bases short, with 15 bases between. Germline CDR1 is MDHEN and CDR2 is SYDVKM. Written as DNA, the CDR3 is TGTGCCAGCAGTACCTGGACGGGGGCTACTAATGAAAAACTGTTTTTT. This translates into CASSTWTGATNEKLFF.

V usage is TRBV5-4 and J usage is TRBJ1-2, with D unresolved. Germline V gene lookup returns CDR1 SGHNT and CDR2 YYREEE (reference sequence). This CDR3 has 14 residues. The V and J ends lost 4 bases and 0 bases respectively, with 10 bases between them. The CDR3 loop reads CASSLDRANYGYTF. In DNA, the CDR3 is TGTGCCAGCAGCCTGGACCGAGCTAACTATGGCTACACCTTC.

The V call is TRBV18, the J call TRBJ2-7; TRBD1 might be the D (6 bases). In germline, CDR1 is KGHSH, CDR2 LQKENI. This CDR3 has 13 residues. V lost 4 bases and J 3 bases, leaving 10 bases between the germline ends. CDR3 sequence reads: CASSRTASYEQYF. CDR3 DNA: TGTGCCAGCTCACGGACAGCAAGCTACGAGCAGTACTTC.

The rearrangement uses TRBV9 and TRBJ2-5, with TRBD2 as a possible D gene (6 bases). Trimming removed 3 bases from V and 5 bases from J, with 20 bases in between. The CDR3 is 16 residues long. CDR1 and CDR2 (germline): SGDLS, YYNGEE. The CDR3 DNA reads as TGTGCCAGCAGCGCCTGGGGGGTGACAGCAGGGGAGACCCAGTACTTC. Amino acids: CASSAWGVTAGETQYF.

This clone was counted once. The chain carries TRBV7-3 and TRBJ2-3; 8 nucleotides line up with TRBD2. V shed 4 bases and J 3 bases; nucleotides not matched to a gene: 6. The germline gives CDR1 SGHTA, CDR2 FQGTGA. The CDR3 sequence is 15 residues long. CDR3 bases: TGTGCCAGCAGCTCCGGGGGGGCCGGTACAGATACGCAGTATTTT. It specifies CASSSGGAGTDTQYF. Full variable domain (missing parts from reference TRBV7-3 and TRBJ2-3): GAGVSQTPSNKVTEKGKYVELRCDPISGHTALYWYRQSLGQGPEFLIYFQGTGAADDSGLPNDRFFAVRPEGSVSTLKIQRTERGDSAVYLCASSSGGAGTDTQYFGPGTRLTVL.

This sequence joins TRBV20-1 and TRBJ2-7; D call uncertain. From germline, CDR1 is DFQATT and CDR2 SNEGSKA (reference sequence). V was shortened by 4 bases and J by 2 bases, with 6 bases between the two germline ends. CDR3 length equals 11 residues. CDR3 coding DNA: TGCAGTGCTACGAACACCTACGAGCAGTACTTC. Amino acids: CSATNTYEQYF.

V usage is TRBV29-1 and J usage is TRBJ2-5; D not certain. Germline values: CDR1 SQVTM, CDR2 ANQGSEA. This CDR3 is 13 amino acids long. V lost 6 bases and J lost 5, with 16 bases in between. As DNA, the CDR3 is TGCAGCGTAGTAATCCAGGTCGGGGAGACCCAGTACTTC. Amino acid sequence: CSVVIQVGETQYF.

The chain uses TRBV10-2 and TRBJ2-3; D possibly corresponds to TRBD1 (6 bases). The CDR3 sequence is 14 residues long. CDR1 and CDR2 (germline): WSHSY, SAAADI. V shed 8 bases and J shed 2 bases, with 14 bases lying between them. DNA of the CDR3: TGCGCCAGCCCATGGCAGGGGTACACAGATACGCAGTATTTT. Residues: CASPWQGYTDTQYF.

Only one count was recorded for this clone. The chain combines TRBV19 with TRBJ1-6; 7 bases are a match to TRBD1. Unmatched junction bases numbered 6, after V lost 5 bases and J lost 5 bases. CDR1 and CDR2 from the germline V gene are LNHDA and SQIVND (reference sequence). This CDR3 comprises 15 residues. CDR3 protein: CASSAGQRNNSPLHF. The DNA for the CDR3 is TGTGCCAGTAGTGCGGGACAGCGAAATAATTCACCCCTCCACTTT.

In this sample, this clone turned up many times. This chain joins TRBV7-2 and TRBJ1-5; D is unclear. The germline V gene encodes CDR1 SGHTA and CDR2 FQGNSA. This CDR3 has 13 amino acids. Trimming cost V 3 bases and J 1 base, with 4 bases left between them. The CDR3 spells CASSLQSNQPQHF. The DNA of the CDR3 is TGTGCCAGCAGCTTGCAGAGCAATCAGCCCCAGCATTTT. Together with reference TRBV7-2 and TRBJ1-5, the CDR3 gives the full variable domain: GAGVSQSPSNKVTEKGKDVELRCDPISGHTALYWYRQSLGQGLEFLIYFQGNSAPDKSGLPSDRFSAERTGGSVSTLTIQRTQQEDSAVYLCASSLQSNQPQHFGDGTRLSIL.

This clone was seen only once. V is TRBV28 and J is TRBJ2-2; TRBD2 agrees at 14 bases. This CDR3 region has 17 residues. J gave up 3 bases and V 4 bases, and 4 bases lay outside the gene matches. Germline V gene lookup returns CDR1 MDHEN and CDR2 SYDVKM. The CDR3 spells CASSSSGLAGDTGELFF. In DNA, the CDR3 is TGTGCCAGCAGTTCATCGGGACTAGCGGGGGACACCGGGGAGCTGTTTTTT.

This clone was seen a handful of times. CDR3 in amino acids: CAWSRDSNQPQHF. The CDR3 DNA is TGTGCCTGGAGTCGGGACAGTAATCAGCCCCAGCATTTT. The chain uses TRBV30 and TRBJ1-5; 7 bases map to TRBD1. This CDR3 has 13 amino acids. The trim removed 2 bases at V and 4 bases at J, leaving 2 bases unmatched. Per germline, CDR1 GTSNPN and CDR2 SVGIG (reference sequence).

The chain employs TRBV19 and TRBJ2-2, with 8 bases lining up with TRBD2. The V gene end was trimmed by 7 bases and the J gene end by 2 bases; junction bases not matched to a gene: 6. Germline V CDR1 and CDR2: LNHDA, SQIVND (reference sequence). CDR3 size: 15 residues. The CDR3 DNA follows: TGTGCCAGTACATTAGCGGGATTTAACACCGGGGAGCTGTTTTTT. This gives the protein CASTLAGFNTGELFF.